This record covers a single T cell receptor beta chain. This sample stems from a study of blood T cell repertoires in COVID-19. For the study at large: The United States, Italy and Spain were the sources of the acute and convalescent COVID-19 samples.

Assay: immunoSEQ multiplex PCR; the TCRdb copy retains only in-frame clones and omits some. The sample holds 360,000 or so clones; around 90% are singletons and the top ten take 6.5%. The sample comprised peripheral blood. The sequence came from a man younger than 30 with active or convalescent COVID-19.

The CDR3 loop is CASTLGQGRTGGELFF. The CDR3, as DNA: TGTGCCAGCACCTTGGGGCAGGGGCGAACAGGCGGGGAGCTGTTTTTT. The J gene is TRBJ2-2, the V gene TRBV7-9, with D possibly being TRBD1 (6 bases). The CDR3 contains 16 residues. V was cut by 7 bases and J by 7 bases, with 22 bases left in between. Germline lookup yields CDR1 SEHNR and CDR2 FQNEAQ (reference sequence).